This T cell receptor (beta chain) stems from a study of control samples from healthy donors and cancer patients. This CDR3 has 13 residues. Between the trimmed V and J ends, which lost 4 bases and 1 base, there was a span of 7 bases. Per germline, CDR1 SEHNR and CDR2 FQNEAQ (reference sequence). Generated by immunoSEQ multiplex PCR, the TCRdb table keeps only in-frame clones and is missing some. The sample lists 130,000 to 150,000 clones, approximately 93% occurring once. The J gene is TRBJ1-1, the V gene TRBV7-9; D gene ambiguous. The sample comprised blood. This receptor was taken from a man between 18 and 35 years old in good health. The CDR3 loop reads CASSSPENTEAFF. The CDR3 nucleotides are TGTGCCAGCAGCTCCCCGGAGAACACTGAAGCTTTCTTT.